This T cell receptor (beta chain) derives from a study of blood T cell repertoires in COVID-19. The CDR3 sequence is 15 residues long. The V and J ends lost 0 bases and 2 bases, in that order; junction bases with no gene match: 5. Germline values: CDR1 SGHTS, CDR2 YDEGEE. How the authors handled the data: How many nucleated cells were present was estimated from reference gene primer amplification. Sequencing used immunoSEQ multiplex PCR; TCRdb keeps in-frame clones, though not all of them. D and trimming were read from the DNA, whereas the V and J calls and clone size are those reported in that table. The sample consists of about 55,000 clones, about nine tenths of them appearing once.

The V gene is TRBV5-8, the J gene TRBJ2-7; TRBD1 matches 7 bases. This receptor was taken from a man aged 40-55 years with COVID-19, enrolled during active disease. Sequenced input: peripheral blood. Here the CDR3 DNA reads TGTGCCAGCAGCTTGGAGGGTCAGGGGGCCTACGAGCAGTACTTC. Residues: CASSLEGQGAYEQYF. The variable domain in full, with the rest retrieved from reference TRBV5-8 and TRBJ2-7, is EAGVTQSPTHLIKTRGQQATLRCSPISGHTSVYWYQQALGLGLQFLLWYDEGEERNRGNFPPRFSGRQFPNYSSELNVNALELEDSALYLCASSLEGQGAYEQYFGPGTRLTVT.